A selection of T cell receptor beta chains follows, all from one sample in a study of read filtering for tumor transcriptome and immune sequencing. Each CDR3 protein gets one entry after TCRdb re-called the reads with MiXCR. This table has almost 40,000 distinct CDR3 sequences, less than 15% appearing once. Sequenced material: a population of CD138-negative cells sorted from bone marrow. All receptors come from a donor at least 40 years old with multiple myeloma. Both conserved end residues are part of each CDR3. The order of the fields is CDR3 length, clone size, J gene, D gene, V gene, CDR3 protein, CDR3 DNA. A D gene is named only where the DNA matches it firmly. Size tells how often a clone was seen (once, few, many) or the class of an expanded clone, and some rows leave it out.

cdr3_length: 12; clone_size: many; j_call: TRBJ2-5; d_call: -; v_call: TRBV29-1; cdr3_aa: CSVVGGGETQYF; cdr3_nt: TGCAGCGTTGTGGGGGGCGGGGAGACCCAGTACTTC
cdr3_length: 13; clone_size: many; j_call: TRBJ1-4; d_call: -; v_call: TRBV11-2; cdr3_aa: CASSVRGNEKLFF; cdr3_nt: TGTGCCAGCAGCGTTAGGGGTAATGAAAAACTGTTTTTT
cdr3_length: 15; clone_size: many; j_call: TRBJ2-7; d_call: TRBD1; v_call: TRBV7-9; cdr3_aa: CASSPRTGKGYEQYF; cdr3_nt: TGTGCCAGCAGCCCCCGGACAGGGAAAGGTTACGAGCAGTACTTC
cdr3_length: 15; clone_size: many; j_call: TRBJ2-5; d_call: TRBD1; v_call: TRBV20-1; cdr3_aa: CSASGTGAIQETQYF; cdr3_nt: TGCAGTGCTAGCGGGACAGGGGCAATCCAAGAGACCCAGTACTTC
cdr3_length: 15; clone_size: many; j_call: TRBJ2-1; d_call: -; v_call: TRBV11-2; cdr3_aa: CASSQVIGLTNEQFF; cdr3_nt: TGTGCCAGCAGCCAAGTGATCGGGTTGACGAATGAGCAGTTCTTC
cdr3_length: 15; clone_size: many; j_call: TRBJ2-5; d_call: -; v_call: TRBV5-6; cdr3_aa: CASSPRLKTQETQYF; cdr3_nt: TGTGCCAGCAGCCCCAGACTGAAGACCCAAGAGACCCAGTACTTC
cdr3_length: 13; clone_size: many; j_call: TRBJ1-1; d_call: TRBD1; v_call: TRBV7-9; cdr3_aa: CASSWTGNTEAFF; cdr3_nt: TGTGCCAGCAGCTGGACAGGGAACACTGAAGCTTTCTTT
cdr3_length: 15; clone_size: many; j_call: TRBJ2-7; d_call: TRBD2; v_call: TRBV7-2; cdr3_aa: CASSYGGGIAYEQYF; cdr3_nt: TGTGCCAGCAGCTACGGGGGGGGGATAGCCTACGAGCAGTACTTC
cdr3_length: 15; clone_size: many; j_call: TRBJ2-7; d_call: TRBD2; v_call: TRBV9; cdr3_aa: CASSLAGGATYEQYF; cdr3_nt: TGTGCCAGCAGCCTAGCGGGGGGCGCTACCTACGAGCAGTACTTC
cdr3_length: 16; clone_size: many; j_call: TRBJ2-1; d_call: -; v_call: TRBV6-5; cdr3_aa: CASSYSPGAVYNEQFF; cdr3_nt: TGTGCCAGCAGCTATTCCCCGGGGGCCGTCTACAATGAGCAGTTCTTC
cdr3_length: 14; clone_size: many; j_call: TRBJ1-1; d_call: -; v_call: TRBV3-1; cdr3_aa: CASSQGGPGTEAFF; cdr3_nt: TGTGCCAGCAGCCAGGGGGGGCCGGGCACTGAAGCTTTCTTT
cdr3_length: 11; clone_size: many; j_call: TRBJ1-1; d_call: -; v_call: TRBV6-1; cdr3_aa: CASSEDGEAFF; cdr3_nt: TGTGCCAGCAGTGAGGACGGTGAAGCTTTCTTT
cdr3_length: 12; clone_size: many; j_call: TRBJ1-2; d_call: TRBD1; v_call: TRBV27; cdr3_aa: CASRGGGYGYTF; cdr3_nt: TGTGCCAGCAGAGGGGGCGGCTATGGCTACACCTTC
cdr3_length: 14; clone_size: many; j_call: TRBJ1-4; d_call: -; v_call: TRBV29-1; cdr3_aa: CSAGEMAYNEKLFF; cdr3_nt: TGCAGCGCCGGGGAGATGGCCTATAATGAAAAACTGTTTTTT
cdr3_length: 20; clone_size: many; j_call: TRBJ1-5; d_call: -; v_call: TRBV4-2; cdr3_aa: CASSQDRGAGEVSRNQPQHF; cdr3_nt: TGTGCCAGCAGCCAAGATCGAGGGGCAGGGGAAGTCAGTAGGAATCAGCCCCAGCATTTT
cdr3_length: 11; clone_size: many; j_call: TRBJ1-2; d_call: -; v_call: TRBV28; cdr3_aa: CASSLEHGYTF; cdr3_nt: TGTGCCAGCAGTTTAGAACATGGCTACACCTTC
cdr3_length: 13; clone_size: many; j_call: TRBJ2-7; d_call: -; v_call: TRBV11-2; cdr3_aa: CASSLVRDSEQYF; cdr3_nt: TGTGCCAGCAGCTTAGTAAGGGACTCCGAGCAGTACTTC
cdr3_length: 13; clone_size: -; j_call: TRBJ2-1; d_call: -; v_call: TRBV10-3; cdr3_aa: CAIGGGSYNEQFF; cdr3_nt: TGTGCCATCGGCGGAGGGTCCTACAATGAGCAGTTCTTC
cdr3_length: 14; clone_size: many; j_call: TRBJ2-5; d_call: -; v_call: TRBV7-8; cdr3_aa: CASSLVLGIETQYF; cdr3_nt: TGTGCCAGCAGCTTAGTACTGGGGATAGAGACCCAGTACTTC
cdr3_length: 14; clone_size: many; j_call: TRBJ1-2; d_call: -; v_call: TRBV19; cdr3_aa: CASSQGTTSYGYTF; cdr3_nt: TGTGCCAGTAGTCAGGGGACTACCTCCTATGGCTACACCTTC
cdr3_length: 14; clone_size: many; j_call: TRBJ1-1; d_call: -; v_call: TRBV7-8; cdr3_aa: CASSLGTVNTEAFF; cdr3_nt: TGTGCCAGCAGCTTAGGGACAGTGAACACTGAAGCTTTCTTT
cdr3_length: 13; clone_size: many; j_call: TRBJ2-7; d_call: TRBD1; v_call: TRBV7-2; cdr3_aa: CASSRRQGYEQYF; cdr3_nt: TGTGCCAGCAGCCGTCGACAGGGGTACGAGCAGTACTTC
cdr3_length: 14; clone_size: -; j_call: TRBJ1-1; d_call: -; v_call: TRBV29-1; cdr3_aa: CSARPGLWNTEAFF; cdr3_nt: TGCAGCGCAAGGCCGGGACTTTGGAACACTGAAGCTTTCTTT
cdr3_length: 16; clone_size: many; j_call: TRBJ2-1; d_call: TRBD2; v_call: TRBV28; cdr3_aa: CASSPLAGADYNEQFF; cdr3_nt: TGTGCCAGCAGTCCACTAGCGGGGGCCGACTACAATGAGCAGTTCTTC
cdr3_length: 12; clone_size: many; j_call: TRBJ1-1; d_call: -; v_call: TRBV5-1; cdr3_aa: CASSLSRTEAFF; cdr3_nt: TGCGCCAGCAGCTTATCCCGGACTGAAGCTTTCTTT
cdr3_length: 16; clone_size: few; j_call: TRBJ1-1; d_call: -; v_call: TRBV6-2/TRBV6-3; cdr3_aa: CASRSINRDSNTEAFF; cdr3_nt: TGTGCCAGCAGATCAATAAACAGGGACTCGAACACTGAAGCTTTCTTT
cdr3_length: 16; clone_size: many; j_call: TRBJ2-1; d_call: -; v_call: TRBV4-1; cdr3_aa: CASSAPQFSSYNEQFF; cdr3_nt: TGCGCCAGCAGCGCCCCCCAATTTAGCTCCTACAATGAGCAGTTCTTC
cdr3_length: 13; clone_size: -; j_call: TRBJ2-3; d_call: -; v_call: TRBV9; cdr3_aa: CASSSQRWDTQYF; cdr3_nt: TGTGCCAGTAGCTCCCAGCGATGGGATACGCAGTATTTT
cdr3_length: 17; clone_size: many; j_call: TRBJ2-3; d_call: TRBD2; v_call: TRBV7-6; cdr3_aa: CASSLPSGGATTDTQYF; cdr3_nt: TGTGCCAGCAGCTTACCTAGCGGGGGGGCAACCACAGATACGCAGTATTTT
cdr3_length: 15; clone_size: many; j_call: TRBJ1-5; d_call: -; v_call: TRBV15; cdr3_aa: CATGGSLYSNQPQHF; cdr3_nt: TGTGCCACCGGGGGGAGTCTTTATAGCAATCAGCCCCAGCATTTT
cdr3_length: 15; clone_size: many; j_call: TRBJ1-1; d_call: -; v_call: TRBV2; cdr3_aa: CASSVGGIGNTEAFF; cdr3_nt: TGTGCCAGCAGTGTAGGGGGAATAGGGAACACTGAAGCTTTCTTT
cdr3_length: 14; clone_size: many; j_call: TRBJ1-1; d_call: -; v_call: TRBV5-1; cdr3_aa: CASSFGGIAGEAFF; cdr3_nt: TGCGCCAGCAGCTTCGGGGGTATAGCCGGCGAAGCTTTCTTT
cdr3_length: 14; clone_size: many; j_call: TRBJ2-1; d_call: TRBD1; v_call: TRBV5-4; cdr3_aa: CASSWTGLNDEQFF; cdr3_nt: TGTGCCAGCAGCTGGACAGGGTTGAACGATGAGCAGTTCTTC
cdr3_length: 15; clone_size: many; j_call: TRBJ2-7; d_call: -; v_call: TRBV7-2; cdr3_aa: CASSLGGARAHEQYF; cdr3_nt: TGTGCCAGCAGCTTAGGAGGCGCTAGGGCCCACGAGCAGTACTTC
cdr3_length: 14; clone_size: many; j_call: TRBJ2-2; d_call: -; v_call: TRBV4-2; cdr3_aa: CASTPSGGTGELFF; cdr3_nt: TGTGCCAGCACGCCGTCGGGCGGAACCGGGGAGCTGTTTTTT
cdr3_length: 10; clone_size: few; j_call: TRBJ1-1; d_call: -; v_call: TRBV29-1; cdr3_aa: CSVYTKQAFF; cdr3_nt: TGCAGCGTCTACACCAAACAAGCTTTCTTT
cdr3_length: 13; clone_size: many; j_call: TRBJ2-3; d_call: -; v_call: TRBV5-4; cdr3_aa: CASSAPGAATQYF; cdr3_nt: TGTGCCAGCAGCGCCCCCGGGGCCGCCACGCAGTATTTT
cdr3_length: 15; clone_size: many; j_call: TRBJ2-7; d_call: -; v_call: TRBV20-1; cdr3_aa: CSARDRTGARYEQYF; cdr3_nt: TGCAGTGCTAGAGATCGAACGGGAGCCCGCTACGAGCAGTACTTC
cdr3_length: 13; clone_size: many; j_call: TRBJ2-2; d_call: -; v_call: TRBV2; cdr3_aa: CASSPTITGELFF; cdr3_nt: TGTGCCAGCAGCCCGACCATCACCGGGGAGCTGTTTTTT
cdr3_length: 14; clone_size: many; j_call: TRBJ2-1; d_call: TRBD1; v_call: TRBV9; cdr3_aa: CASSVGTGKNEQFF; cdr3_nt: TGTGCCAGCAGCGTTGGGACAGGGAAGAATGAGCAGTTCTTC
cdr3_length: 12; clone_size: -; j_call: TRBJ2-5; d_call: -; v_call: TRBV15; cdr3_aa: CATSRQKEAQYF; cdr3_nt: TGTGCCACCAGCAGACAGAAGGAGGCCCAGTACTTC
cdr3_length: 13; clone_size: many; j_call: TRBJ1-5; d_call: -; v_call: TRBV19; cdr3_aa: CASSGGRDQPQHF; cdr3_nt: TGTGCCAGTAGTGGCGGAAGAGATCAGCCCCAGCATTTT
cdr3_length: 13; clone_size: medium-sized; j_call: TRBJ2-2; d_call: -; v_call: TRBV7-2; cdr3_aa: CASSSAGNGELFF; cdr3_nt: TGTGCCAGCAGCTCGGCGGGTAACGGGGAGCTGTTTTTT
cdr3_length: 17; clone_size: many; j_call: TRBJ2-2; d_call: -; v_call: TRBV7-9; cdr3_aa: CASSLAGETSNTGELFF; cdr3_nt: TGTGCCAGCAGCTTAGCAGGCGAGACTTCGAACACCGGGGAGCTGTTTTTT
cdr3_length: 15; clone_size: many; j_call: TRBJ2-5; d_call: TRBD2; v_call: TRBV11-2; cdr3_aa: CASSSWTSGGETQYF; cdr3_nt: TGTGCCAGCAGCTCTTGGACTAGCGGGGGTGAGACCCAGTACTTC
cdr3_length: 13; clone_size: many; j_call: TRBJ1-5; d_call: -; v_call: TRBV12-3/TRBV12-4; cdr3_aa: CASSNRDAQPQHF; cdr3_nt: TGTGCCAGCAGCAACAGGGATGCCCAGCCCCAGCATTTT
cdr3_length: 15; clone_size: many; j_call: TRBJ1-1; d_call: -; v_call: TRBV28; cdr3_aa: CASSLASFRSTEAFF; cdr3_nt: TGTGCCAGCAGTTTGGCTTCTTTTCGGTCCACTGAAGCTTTCTTT
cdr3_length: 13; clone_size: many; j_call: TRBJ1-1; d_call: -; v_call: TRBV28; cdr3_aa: CASRFGWDTEAFF; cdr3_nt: TGTGCCAGCAGATTTGGTTGGGACACTGAAGCTTTCTTT
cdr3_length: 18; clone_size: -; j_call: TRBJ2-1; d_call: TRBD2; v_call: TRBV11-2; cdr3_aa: CASSLGLAAGASYDEQFF; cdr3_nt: TGTGCCAGCAGCTTAGGACTAGCGGCGGGTGCGTCCTACGATGAGCAGTTCTTC
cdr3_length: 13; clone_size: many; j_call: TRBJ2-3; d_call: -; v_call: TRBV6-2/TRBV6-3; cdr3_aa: CASSYGSRDTQYF; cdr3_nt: TGTGCCAGCAGTTACGGATCCAGGGATACGCAGTATTTT
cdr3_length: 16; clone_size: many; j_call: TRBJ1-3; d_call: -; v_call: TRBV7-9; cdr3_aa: CASMEYPSVPGNTIYF; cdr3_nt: TGTGCCAGCATGGAATATCCTAGTGTGCCTGGAAACACCATATATTTT
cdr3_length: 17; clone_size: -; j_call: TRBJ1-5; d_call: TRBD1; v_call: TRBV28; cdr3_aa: CASSLRDRAYSNQPQHF; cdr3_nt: TGTGCCAGCAGTCTCCGGGACAGGGCTTATAGCAATCAGCCCCAGCATTTT
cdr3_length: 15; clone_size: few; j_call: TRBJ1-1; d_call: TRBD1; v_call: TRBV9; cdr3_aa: CASSNPGQMNTEAFF; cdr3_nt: TGTGCCAGCAGCAATCCGGGACAGATGAACACTGAAGCTTTCTTT
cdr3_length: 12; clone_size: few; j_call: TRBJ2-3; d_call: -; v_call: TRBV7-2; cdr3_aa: CASSFFSDTQYF; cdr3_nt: TGTGCCAGCAGCTTCTTTTCAGATACGCAGTATTTT
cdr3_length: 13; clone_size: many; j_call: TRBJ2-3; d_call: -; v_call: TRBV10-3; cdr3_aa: CAISESPPDTQYF; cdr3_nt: TGTGCCATCAGTGAGTCGCCACCAGATACGCAGTATTTT
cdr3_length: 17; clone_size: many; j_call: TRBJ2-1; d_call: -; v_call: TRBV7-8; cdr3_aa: CASSYLQGGFPYNEQLF; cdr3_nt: TGTGCCAGCAGCTATCTTCAGGGGGGGTTTCCCTACAATGAGCAGCTCTTC